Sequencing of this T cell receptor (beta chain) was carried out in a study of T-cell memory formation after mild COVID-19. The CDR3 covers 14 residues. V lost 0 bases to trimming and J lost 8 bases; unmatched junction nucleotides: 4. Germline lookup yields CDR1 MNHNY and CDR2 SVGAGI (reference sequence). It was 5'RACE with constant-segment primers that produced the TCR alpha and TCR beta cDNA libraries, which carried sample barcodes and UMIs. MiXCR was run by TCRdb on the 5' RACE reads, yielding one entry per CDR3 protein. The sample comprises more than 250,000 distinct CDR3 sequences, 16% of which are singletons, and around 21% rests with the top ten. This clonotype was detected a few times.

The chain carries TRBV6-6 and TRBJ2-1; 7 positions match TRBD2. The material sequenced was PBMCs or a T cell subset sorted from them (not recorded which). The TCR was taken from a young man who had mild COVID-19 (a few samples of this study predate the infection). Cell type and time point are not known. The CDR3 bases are TGTGCCAGCAGTTACTCTGTAGCGGGCCATGAGCAGTTCTTC. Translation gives CASSYSVAGHEQFF.